This entry concerns a single TCR beta chain. The antigen is not known. PCR amplification relied on 60 Vbeta primers (plus 13 Jbeta primers). Clones were read by immunoSEQ multiplex PCR, and TCRdb kept only the in-frame ones, dropping some. This sample has about 120,000 clones, with 70% to 80% found just once. This sample stems from a study of cytomegalovirus exposure and HLA in healthy donors. Whole-study findings and limits: For most subjects, TCR beta sequences were reported to predict HLA-A and HLA-B alleles with accuracy. A likely sequencing artifact accounted for one observed cluster of highly shared sequence variants. When a later analysis was performed, an Asian-associated ancestry cluster reportedly had fewer N-insertions than the approximately 700-donor mean.

The CDR3 totals 18 residues. J was trimmed by 5 bases and V by 5 bases; bases with no gene match: 20. Germline CDR1 is SGHVS and CDR2 is FNYEAQ. The sequenced sample consisted of PBMCs. The sequence came from a woman under 30 in good health and CMV-seropositive. The V call is TRBV7-6, the J call TRBJ2-5, with 7 bases that match TRBD1. As DNA, the CDR3 is TGTGCCAGCAGCCGGGGACAGCGAGTTCTTCTTCGATCGGAGACCCAGTACTTC. Protein sequence: CASSRGQRVLLRSETQYF.